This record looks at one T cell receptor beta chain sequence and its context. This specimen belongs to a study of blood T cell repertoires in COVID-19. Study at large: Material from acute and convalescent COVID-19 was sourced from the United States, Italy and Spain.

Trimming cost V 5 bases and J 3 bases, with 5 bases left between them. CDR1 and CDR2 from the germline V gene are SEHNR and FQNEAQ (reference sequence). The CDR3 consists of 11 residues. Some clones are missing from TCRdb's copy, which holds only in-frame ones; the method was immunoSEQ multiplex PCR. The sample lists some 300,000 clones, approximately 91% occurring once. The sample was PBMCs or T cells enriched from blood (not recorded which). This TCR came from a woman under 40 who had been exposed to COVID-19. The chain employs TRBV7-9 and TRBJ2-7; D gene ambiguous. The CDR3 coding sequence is TGTGCCAGCAGCATCATCTACGAGCAGTACTTC. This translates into CASSIIYEQYF.